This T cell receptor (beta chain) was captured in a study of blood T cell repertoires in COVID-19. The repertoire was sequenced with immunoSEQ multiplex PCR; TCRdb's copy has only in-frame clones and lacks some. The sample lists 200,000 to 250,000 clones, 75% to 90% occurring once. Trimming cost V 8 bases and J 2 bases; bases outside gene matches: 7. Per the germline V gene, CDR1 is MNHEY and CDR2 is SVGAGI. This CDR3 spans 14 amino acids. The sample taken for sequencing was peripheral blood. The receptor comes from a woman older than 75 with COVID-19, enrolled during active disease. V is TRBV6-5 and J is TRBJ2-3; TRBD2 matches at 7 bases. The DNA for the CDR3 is TGTGCCAGCGGGGGGGGTGGAATCACAGATACGCAGTATTTT. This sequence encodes CASGGGGITDTQYF.